Presented here are 22 T cell receptor beta chains from one specimen sequenced in a study of T-cell memory formation after mild COVID-19. MiXCR was run by TCRdb on the 5' RACE reads, yielding one entry per CDR3 protein. Among approximately 400,000 distinct CDR3 sequences listed, 15% to 20% were seen once. Material for sequencing was PBMCs or a T cell subset sorted from them (not recorded which). The receptors shown here come from a man younger than 35 who had mild COVID-19 (a few samples of this study predate the infection). Cell type and time point are not known.

The chain carries TRBV5-1 and TRBJ2-5, with 8 bases that match TRBD1. The V gene end was trimmed by 4 bases and the J gene end by 1 base; junction bases not matched to a gene: 6. CDR3 length: 15 residues. Germline-derived CDR1 and CDR2 are SGHRS and YFSETQ. The CDR3 region is CASSGTGTGQETQYF. The DNA for the CDR3 is TGCGCCAGCAGCGGGACCGGGACAGGCCAAGAGACCCAGTACTTC.

The gene calls are TRBV4-3 and TRBJ2-4; D call uncertain. Germline CDR1 LGHNA, CDR2 YSLEER. Trimming shortened V by 0 bases and J by 0 bases, and 6 bases separated the two germline ends. There are 15 residues in the CDR3. CDR3 coding DNA: TGCGCCAGCAGCCAAGAAGTACTAGCCAAAAACATTCAGTACTTC. This gives the protein CASSQEVLAKNIQYF.

V is TRBV18 and J is TRBJ1-6; no clear D gene. The CDR3 extends over 14 amino acids. Germline CDR1 and CDR2: KGHSH and LQKENI. V lost 3 bases and J lost 19, with 22 bases in between. CDR3 sequence reads: CASSPEGLPRPGHF. CDR3 DNA: TGTGCCAGCTCACCCGAAGGTTTACCGAGGCCTGGGCACTTT. The full variable domain, its missing parts supplied by reference TRBV18 and TRBJ1-6, is NAGVMQNPRHLVRRRGQEARLRCSPMKGHSHVYWYRQLPEEGLKFMVYLQKENIIDESGMPKERFSAEFPKEGPSILRIQQVVRGDSAAYFCASSPEGLPRPGHFGNGTRLTVT.

The rearrangement joins TRBV7-7 to TRBJ2-5; D is perhaps TRBD1 or TRBD2 (6 bases each). V gave up 5 bases and J gave up 4 bases, with 14 bases separating them. CDR1 SSHAT and CDR2 FNYEAQ come from the germline V gene (reference sequence). CDR3 size: 14 residues. CDR3 sequence: CASSATGGGETQYF. The CDR3 coding sequence is TGTGCCAGCAGCGCCACAGGAGGGGGAGAGACCCAGTACTTC. Full variable domain (outside the CDR3, taken from reference TRBV7-7 and TRBJ2-5): GAGVSQSPRYKVTKRGQDVTLRCDPISSHATLYWYQQALGQGPEFLTYFNYEAQPDKSGLPSDRFSAERPEGSISTLTIQRTEQRDSAMYRCASSATGGGETQYFGPGTRLLVL.

The sample holds a few counts of this clonotype. The V call is TRBV9, the J call TRBJ2-5; D could derive from TRBD1 or TRBD2 (5 bases each). Germline CDR1 is SGDLS and CDR2 is YYNGEE. The CDR3 contains 15 residues. Trimming removed 0 bases from V and 1 base from J, with 10 bases in between. The CDR3 sequence is CASSVGGFGQETQYF. The CDR3, as DNA: TGTGCCAGCAGCGTAGGGGGGTTTGGCCAAGAGACCCAGTACTTC.

This clonotype has a handful of counts. The chain is built from TRBV18 and TRBJ2-6; D is possibly TRBD2 (6 bases). The CDR3 contains 17 residues. Germline loops: CDR1 KGHSH, CDR2 LQKENI. V was trimmed by 3 bases and J by 4 bases, leaving 16 bases between them. CDR3 protein: CASSPQMGGSGANVLTF. DNA of the CDR3: TGTGCCAGCTCACCTCAGATGGGGGGTTCCGGGGCCAACGTCCTGACTTTC.

This chain joins TRBV29-1 and TRBJ1-1, with 9 bases aligning to TRBD1. Germline loops: CDR1 SQVTM, CDR2 ANQGSEA. V lost 6 bases and J lost 5; bases outside the gene matches: 4. The CDR3 is made up of 12 amino acids. The CDR3 nucleotides read TGCAGCGTCCACAGGGGGCGGACTGAAGCTTTCTTT. Translation gives CSVHRGRTEAFF.

Only a few counts were recorded for this clonotype. The V and J genes are TRBV29-1 and TRBJ2-7; 8 bases align to TRBD2. The germline gives CDR1 SQVTM, CDR2 ANQGSEA. The J segment lost 2 bases and the V segment lost 5 bases, leaving 2 bases of the junction unmatched. This CDR3 has 12 amino acids. The CDR3 nucleotides read TGCAGCGTTAGCGGGGGTCCCTACGAGCAGTACTTC. Translation gives CSVSGGPYEQYF.

As concerns this clonotype: One end of the junction varies from germline; a read error may be responsible. The chain links TRBV20-1 to TRBJ2-1, with 7 bases identical to TRBD1. Germline CDR1 DFQATT, CDR2 SNEGSKA (reference sequence). The CDR3 runs to 13 residues. CDR3 DNA sequence: TGCAGTGCTCCCCCCGCTAGCTCCCAGGGACAGTGCTTC. Its translation: CSAPPASSQGQCF.

The V gene is TRBV5-1, the J gene TRBJ1-6; D may be TRBD1 (5 bases). The CDR3 runs to 16 residues. Germline lookup yields CDR1 SGHRS and CDR2 YFSETQ. The V end was cut by 0 bases, the J end by 4 bases, with 11 bases between. The CDR3 nucleotides are TGCGCCAGCAGCTTGGACAGGCCACGATATAATTCACCCCTCCACTTT. Translated: CASSLDRPRYNSPLHF. The full variable domain, in which reference TRBV5-1 and TRBJ1-6 provide the parts outside the CDR3, is KAGVTQTPRYLIKTRGQQVTLSCSPISGHRSVSWYQQTPGQGLQFLFEYFSETQRNKGNFPGRFSGRQFSNSRSEMNVSTLELGDSALYLCASSLDRPRYNSPLHFGNGTRLTVT.

This clonotype came up many times. The V call is TRBV11-2, the J call TRBJ2-1; 9 bases are shared with TRBD2. The CDR3 spans 15 residues. V lost 5 bases to trimming and J lost 5 bases; unmatched junction nucleotides: 7. Germline V gene lookup returns CDR1 SGHAT and CDR2 FQNNGV. CDR3 nucleotides: TGTGCCAGCAGCCCGACCGGGACTAGCAACAATGAGCAGTTCTTC. It is translated as CASSPTGTSNNEQFF.

The rearrangement uses TRBV4-3 and TRBJ1-2; D perhaps matches TRBD1 (6 bases). Trimming removed 0 bases from V and 8 bases from J, with 10 bases in between. CDR3 size: 13 residues. The germline V gene has CDR1 LGHNA and CDR2 YSLEER. The CDR3 DNA reads as TGCGCCAGCAGCCAAGAGTACAGGGACGGCTACACCTTC. Protein sequence: CASSQEYRDGYTF.

In its sample, this clonotype was seen a few times. V gene TRBV7-9 combines with J gene TRBJ1-2; TRBD1 agrees at 7 bases. CDR1 is SEHNR and CDR2 is FQNEAQ in the germline V gene (reference sequence). The J segment lost 4 bases and the V segment lost 8 bases, leaving 4 bases of the junction unmatched. The CDR3 covers 12 residues. CDR3 in amino acids: CASWDSFYGYTF. Written as DNA, the CDR3 is TGTGCCAGCTGGGACAGCTTCTATGGCTACACCTTC.

The V and J genes are TRBV29-1 and TRBJ2-7; a possible D gene is TRBD2 (6 bases). Germline V gene sequence: CDR1 SQVTM, CDR2 ANQGSEA. The CDR3 runs 13 residues. Between the trimmed V and J ends, which lost 4 bases and 6 bases, there was a span of 16 bases. CDR3 loop: CSVGMGGKGEQYF. The CDR3 coding sequence is TGCAGCGTTGGAATGGGGGGAAAGGGCGAGCAGTACTTC.

The table lists this clonotype with a few counts. The chain carries TRBV9 and TRBJ2-5; D is uncertain. The CDR3 contains 15 residues. Germline V CDR1 and CDR2: SGDLS, YYNGEE. Trimming removed 0 bases from V and 2 bases from J, with 11 bases in between. In nucleotides, the CDR3 is TGTGCCAGCAGCGTAGAAGGTTGGAGTCAAGAGACCCAGTACTTC. This sequence encodes CASSVEGWSQETQYF.

This clonotype came up a few times. V is TRBV5-1 and J is TRBJ1-6; 11 positions match TRBD1. Trimming took 0 bases from V and 6 from J; bases not matched to a gene: 2. Germline loops: CDR1 SGHRS, CDR2 YFSETQ. The CDR3 spans 16 residues. CDR3 region: CASSLGTGGANSPLHF. CDR3 bases: TGCGCCAGCAGCTTGGGGACAGGGGGCGCTAATTCACCCCTCCACTTT.

This clonotype was detected only a few times. The genes are TRBV15 and TRBJ2-1; D unresolved. V was cut by 5 bases and J by 0 bases, with 8 bases left in between. This CDR3 is built from 14 residues. The V gene's germline CDR1 is LNHNV and CDR2 YYDKDF (reference sequence). The chain's CDR3 is CATSVAGSYNEQFF. The CDR3 DNA follows: TGTGCCACCAGCGTAGCAGGCTCCTACAATGAGCAGTTCTTC. Supplemented by reference TRBV15 and TRBJ2-1, the full variable domain reads DAMVIQNPRYQVTQFGKPVTLSCSQTLNHNVMYWYQQKSSQAPKLLFHYYDKDFNNEADTPDNFQSRRPNTSFCFLDIRSPGLGDTAMYLCATSVAGSYNEQFFGPGTRLTVL.

This clonotype was seen a handful of times. The genes are TRBV11-2 and TRBJ1-1; D gene ambiguous. CDR3 length: 13 residues. The V gene lost 5 bases and the J gene lost 6 bases, with 13 bases spanning the gap. CDR1 SGHAT and CDR2 FQNNGV come from the germline V gene. CDR3 in amino acids: CASSPRMLAEAFF. The CDR3 DNA sequence: TGTGCCAGCAGCCCCCGGATGCTCGCTGAAGCTTTCTTT.

The sample holds a few counts of this clonotype. The rearrangement uses TRBV20-1 and TRBJ1-5, with D possibly TRBD1 on 6 matching bases. The CDR3 runs to 16 residues. In germline, CDR1 is DFQATT, CDR2 SNEGSKA (reference sequence). Between the trimmed V and J ends, which lost 2 bases and 1 base, there was a span of 15 bases. The CDR3 spells CSARPDRILSNQPQHF. CDR3 in DNA: TGCAGTGCTAGACCGGACAGAATATTAAGCAATCAGCCCCAGCATTTT.

This clonotype turned up a few times. The V and J genes are TRBV7-3 and TRBJ2-2; 8 bases line up with TRBD2. CDR1 and CDR2 from the germline V gene are SGHTA and FQGTGA. Unmatched junction bases numbered 10, after V lost 6 bases and J lost 7 bases. The CDR3 has 15 amino acids. The CDR3 region has the DNA TGTGCCAGCAGTCCCACGGGGGGGCGGATCGGGGAGCTGTTTTTT. The encoded protein is CASSPTGGRIGELFF. Full variable domain (remainder filled in from reference TRBV7-3 and TRBJ2-2): GAGVSQTPSNKVTEKGKYVELRCDPISGHTALYWYRQSLGQGPEFLIYFQGTGAADDSGLPNDRFFAVRPEGSVSTLKIQRTERGDSAVYLCASSPTGGRIGELFFGEGSRLTVL.

The sample holds many counts of this clonotype. J is TRBJ1-6 and V is TRBV28, with TRBD1 as a possible D gene (5 bases). V lost 6 bases, J lost 7 bases, and 10 bases lay in between. The germline gives CDR1 MDHEN, CDR2 SYDVKM. This CDR3 has 13 amino acids. DNA of the CDR3: TGTGCCAGCAGGAGAGAGGGGAATTCACCCCTCCACTTT. It yields the protein CASRREGNSPLHF.

The CDR3 here is CATTARYRDRANTGELFF. Here the CDR3 DNA reads TGCGCCACCACCGCACGATACCGGGACAGGGCGAACACCGGGGAGCTGTTTTTT. This chain links TRBV4-3 with TRBJ2-2; TRBD1 aligns across 9 bases. V was pared by 10 bases and J by 0 bases, with 15 bases of the junction left unmatched. There are 18 residues in the CDR3. Germline CDR1 and CDR2: LGHNA and YSLEER.